Sequencing of this T cell receptor (beta chain) was carried out in a study of blood T cell repertoires in COVID-19. Turning to the study itself: COVID-19 samples, acute and convalescent, were from the United States, Italy and Spain. In each case, the material was cDNA or gDNA derived from T cells, B-cell-depleted T cells, or PBMCs.

Seattle's enrolled individuals joined amid active infection and were then monitored longitudinally. J gave up 4 bases and V 5 bases, and 2 bases lay outside the gene matches. Per the germline V gene, CDR1 is MNHNY and CDR2 is SVGAGI (reference sequence). The CDR3 runs 12 residues. This table comes from immunoSEQ multiplex PCR, and its TCRdb copy is limited to in-frame clones, with some not included. The sample has 150,000 to 200,000 clones; 79% are singletons. This clonotype was obtained from a woman in her sixties with COVID-19, enrolled during active disease. This chain links TRBV6-6 with TRBJ2-7; TRBD2 aligns across 7 bases. The sample consisted of peripheral blood. The CDR3 region is CASSREGYEQYV. CDR3 in DNA: TGTGCCAGCAGTAGGGAGGGTTACGAGCAGTACGTC.